This record looks at one T cell receptor beta chain sequence and its context. The antigen is unknown. This record comes from a study of vaccination effects on CD4 cells after COVID-19. Study context: Post-vaccine draws lagged the second dose by a median of 72 days. Study-wide points: Early timepoints after infection were absent, and convalescent patients were few in the study. Clones from infection and from vaccination both contracted markedly late after vaccination.

The CDR3 extends over 16 amino acids. Between the trimmed V and J ends, which lost 0 bases and 4 bases, there was a span of 13 bases. Germline CDR1 reads LNHNV; CDR2 reads YYDKDF (reference sequence). A 10-day culture period preceded the isolation of CD4+ T cells. Two-dose vaccination with either BNT162b2 or mRNA-1273 was given to the participants. Nobody among the vaccine recipients had prior SARS-CoV-2 infection (nucleocapsid antibodies were negative). Clones were read by immunoSEQ multiplex PCR, and TCRdb kept only the in-frame ones, dropping some. The repertoire has 37,000 or so clones, around 71% of them found once; the top ten carry about 7.7%.

This chain connects TRBV15 to TRBJ2-1; no definite D call. This receptor was taken from a human donor who received a COVID-19 vaccine. The specimen was CD4+ T cells from PBMCs cultured without peptide, collected after COVID-19 vaccination. The CDR3 here is CATSRDLGYGYNEQFF. For the CDR3, the DNA is TGTGCCACCAGCAGAGATCTGGGGTATGGGTACAATGAGCAGTTCTTC.